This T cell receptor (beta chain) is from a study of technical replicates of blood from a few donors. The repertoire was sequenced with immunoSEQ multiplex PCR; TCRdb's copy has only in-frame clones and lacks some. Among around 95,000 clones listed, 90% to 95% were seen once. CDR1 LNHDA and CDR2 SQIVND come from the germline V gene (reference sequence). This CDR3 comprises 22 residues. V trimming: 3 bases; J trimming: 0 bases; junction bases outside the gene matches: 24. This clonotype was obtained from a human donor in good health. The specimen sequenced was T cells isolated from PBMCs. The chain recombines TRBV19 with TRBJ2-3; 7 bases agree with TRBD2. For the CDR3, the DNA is TGTGCCAGTAGTATCGAATTTGAGGTTGGTCTAGCGGAATTCCAAAGCACAGATACGCAGTATTTT. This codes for CASSIEFEVGLAEFQSTDTQYF. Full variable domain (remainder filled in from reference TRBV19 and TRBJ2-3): DGGITQSPKYLFRKEGQNVTLSCEQNLNHDAMYWYRQDPGQGLRLIYYSQIVNDFQKGDIAEGYSVSREKKESFPLTVTSAQKNPTAFYLCASSIEFEVGLAEFQSTDTQYFGPGTRLTVL.